The TCR beta chain described here comes from a study of blood T cell repertoires in COVID-19. As for the study in general: The study drew acute and convalescent COVID-19 samples from the United States, Italy and Spain. PBMCs, B-cell-depleted T cells, or T cells provided the cDNA or gDNA that made up the material.

Germline V gene lookup returns CDR1 SGDLS and CDR2 YYNGEE. The ends lost 3 bases at V and 4 bases at J; junction bases unmatched: 10. The length of the CDR3 is 16 residues. Under the authors' procedure: By means of reference gene primer amplification, nucleated cell counts were estimated. The method was immunoSEQ multiplex PCR; TCRdb's version includes in-frame clones alone and lacks a portion of them. For V, J and clone size, that table is used; D and trimming come from the DNA. The sample has just under 95,000 clones, around 80% seen once; the top ten hold approximately 9%. Sequencing was done on a sample of peripheral blood. The chain has TRBV9 and TRBJ2-1, with 7 bases identical to TRBD1. This clonotype originated in a man over 45 who had recovered from COVID-19. The CDR3 reads CASSAMTGSGYNEQFF. In nucleotides, the CDR3 is TGTGCCAGCAGCGCCATGACAGGGTCGGGATACAATGAGCAGTTCTTC. Full variable domain (rest looked up from reference TRBV9 and TRBJ2-1): DSGVTQTPKHLITATGQRVTLRCSPRSGDLSVYWYQQSLDQGLQFLIQYYNGEERAKGNILERFSAQQFPDLHSELNLSSLELGDSALYFCASSAMTGSGYNEQFFGPGTRLTVL.